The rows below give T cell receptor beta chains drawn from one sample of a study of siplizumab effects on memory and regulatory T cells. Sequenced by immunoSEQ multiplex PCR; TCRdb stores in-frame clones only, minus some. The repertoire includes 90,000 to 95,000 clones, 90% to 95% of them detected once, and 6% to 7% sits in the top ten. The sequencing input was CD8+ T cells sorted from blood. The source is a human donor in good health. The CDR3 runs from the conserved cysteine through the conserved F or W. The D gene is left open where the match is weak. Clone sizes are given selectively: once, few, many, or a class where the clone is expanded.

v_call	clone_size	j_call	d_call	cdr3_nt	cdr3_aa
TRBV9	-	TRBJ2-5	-	TGTGCCAGCAGCGTCATGGGGGGGGCGTCCCTCCAAGAGACCCAGTACTTC	CASSVMGGASLQETQYF
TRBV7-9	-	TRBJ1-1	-	TGTGCCAGCAGCTCCCGGACAGCCTTGAACACTGAAGCTTTCTTT	CASSSRTALNTEAFF
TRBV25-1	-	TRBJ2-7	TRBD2	TGTGCCAGCAGTGGGGTAGCGGGAGCTTTAGGCGAGCAGTACTTC	CASSGVAGALGEQYF
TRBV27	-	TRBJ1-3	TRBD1	TGTGCCAGCAGTTTAAGACAGGGATCAGGAAACACCATATATTTT	CASSLRQGSGNTIYF
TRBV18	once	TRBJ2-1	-	TGTGCCAGCTCACCACCGGAAGGGCTAGCCTACAATGAGCAGTTCTTC	CASSPPEGLAYNEQFF
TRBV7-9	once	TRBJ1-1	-	TGTGCCAGCAGCTTGAGTTTTGGGGGCGAGGCCACTGAAGCTTTCTTT	CASSLSFGGEATEAFF
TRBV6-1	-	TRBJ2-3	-	TGTGCCAGCAGTGAAGTAAGCGGAGATACGCAGTATTTT	CASSEVSGDTQYF
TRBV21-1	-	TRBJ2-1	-	TGTGCCAGCAGCATTAGGACTAGCGGGAGTAGAGATGAGCAGTTCTTC	CASSIRTSGSRDEQFF
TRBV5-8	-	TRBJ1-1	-	TGTGCCAGCAGCGTGACAGAAAACACTGAAGCTTTCTTT	CASSVTENTEAFF
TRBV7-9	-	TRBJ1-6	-	TGTGCCAGCAGCTTAGATTCTCTTCCGCCCCTCCACTTT	CASSLDSLPPLHF
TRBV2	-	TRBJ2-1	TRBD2	TGTGCCAGCAGTGAAATGGGACTAGCGGGAGATGAGCAGTTCTTC	CASSEMGLAGDEQFF
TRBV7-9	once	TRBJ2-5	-	TGTGCCAGCAGCTTATCTCTACTTCAAGACACCCAGTACTTC	CASSLSLLQDTQYF
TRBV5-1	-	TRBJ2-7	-	TGCGCCAGCCAATCACTCCCCTTATCCTACGAGCAGTACTTC	CASQSLPLSYEQYF
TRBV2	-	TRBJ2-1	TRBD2	TGTGCCAGCAGTGATACTAGCGGGAGTAATACGGGAGGTTGGGGGGAGCAGTTCTTC	CASSDTSGSNTGGWGEQFF
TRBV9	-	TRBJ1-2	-	TGTGCCAGCAGCGTGCTTCAGGAGCCCCTTAACTATGGCTACACCTTC	CASSVLQEPLNYGYTF
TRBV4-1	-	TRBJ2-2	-	TGCGCCAGCAGCCAAGATCCAGGACCATCGAACACCGGGGAGCTGTTTTTT	CASSQDPGPSNTGELFF
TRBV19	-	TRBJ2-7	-	TGTGCCAGTAGTACCCGGGGGACCGAGCCGCACTTC	CASSTRGTEPHF
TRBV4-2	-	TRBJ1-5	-	TGTGCCAGCAGCTCCGCGGGGCGGGAGCCCCAGCATTTT	CASSSAGREPQHF
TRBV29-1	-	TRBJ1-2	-	TGCAGCGTCGACATTTCCAGGGGTGGCTACACCTTC	CSVDISRGGYTF
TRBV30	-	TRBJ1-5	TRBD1	TGTGCCTGGAGCGAAACAGGGGGCGATCAGCCCCAGCATTTT	CAWSETGGDQPQHF
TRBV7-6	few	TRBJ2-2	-	TGTGCCAGCAGTCACCTGGAGGGGACGAACACCGGGGAGCTGTTTTTT	CASSHLEGTNTGELFF
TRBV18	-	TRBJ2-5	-	TGTGCCAGCTCACCACCGATGAGGGGTCCCCAAGAGACCCAGTACTTC	CASSPPMRGPQETQYF
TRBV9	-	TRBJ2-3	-	TGTGCCAGCAGCGTAGCCGGGTCCAGTCCTAGCACAGATACGCAGTATTTT	CASSVAGSSPSTDTQYF
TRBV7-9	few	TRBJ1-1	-	TGTGCCAGCAGCTTTAGGACGCGGATTGAAGCTTTCTTT	CASSFRTRIEAFF
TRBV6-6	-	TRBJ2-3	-	TGTGCCAGCGGACCATGGATTTCCCCCACAGATACGCAGTATTTT	CASGPWISPTDTQYF
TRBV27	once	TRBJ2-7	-	TGTGCCAGCAGTTTAGGGGACGAGCAGTACTTC	CASSLGDEQYF
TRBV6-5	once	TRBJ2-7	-	TGTGCCAGCAGTTACTCTCCAGGGGTCTACGAGCAGTACTTC	CASSYSPGVYEQYF
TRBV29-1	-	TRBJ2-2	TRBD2	TGCAGCGTTGCGGGACTAGCGGGAGTCGCGAACACCGGGGAGCTGTTTTTT	CSVAGLAGVANTGELFF
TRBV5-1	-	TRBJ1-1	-	TGCGCCAGCAGCTATACAGGACGGGGGGCGATGAACACTGAAGCTTTCTTT	CASSYTGRGAMNTEAFF
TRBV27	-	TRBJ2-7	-	TGTGCCAGCAGTTTATCGAGGGGGGACGAGCAGTACTTC	CASSLSRGDEQYF
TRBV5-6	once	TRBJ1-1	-	TGTGCCAGCAGCCCGGCCGGCGACACTGAAGCTTTCTTT	CASSPAGDTEAFF
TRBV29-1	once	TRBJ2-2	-	TGCAGCGTTTCCGGGAACACCGGGGAGCTGTTTTTT	CSVSGNTGELFF
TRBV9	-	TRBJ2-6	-	TGTGCCAGCAGCGAGCAGGAATCTGGGGCCAACGTCCTGACTTTC	CASSEQESGANVLTF
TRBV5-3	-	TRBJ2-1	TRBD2	TGTGCCAGAAGCCCCATCCGGGTAGCGGGAGGGTACAATGAGCAGTTCTTC	CARSPIRVAGGYNEQFF
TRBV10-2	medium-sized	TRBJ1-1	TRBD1	TGCGCCAGCAGTGCGACAGGGGGCACTGAAGCTTTCTTT	CASSATGGTEAFF
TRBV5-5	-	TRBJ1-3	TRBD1	TGTGCCAGCAGCGTGACAGGGGGATACTCTGGAAACACCATATATTTT	CASSVTGGYSGNTIYF
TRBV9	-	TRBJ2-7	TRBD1	TGTGCCAGCAGCGCGTCACAGGGGGCGCCCACCTACGAGCAGTACTTC	CASSASQGAPTYEQYF
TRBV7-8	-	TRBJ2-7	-	TGTGCCAGCAGCACCGCGGACGGACCATACGAGCAGTACTTC	CASSTADGPYEQYF
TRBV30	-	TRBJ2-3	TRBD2	TGTGCCTGGAGCACCGGGACTAGCGCAACAGATACGCAGTATTTT	CAWSTGTSATDTQYF
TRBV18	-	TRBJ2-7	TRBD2	TGTGCCAGCTCATCCCTAGCGGGCCGCTCCTACGAGCAGTACTTC	CASSSLAGRSYEQYF
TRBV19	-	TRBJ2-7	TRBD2	TGTGCCAGTAGTATGTTGACTAGCGGGAGCTACGAGCAGTACTTC	CASSMLTSGSYEQYF
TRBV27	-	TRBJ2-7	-	TGTGCCAGCAGGGCCCCAGGGGACTCCTACGAGCAGTACTTC	CASRAPGDSYEQYF
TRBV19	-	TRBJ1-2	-	TGTGCCAGTAGTAATAGGGACTTCTCCTCCTATGGCTACACCTTC	CASSNRDFSSYGYTF
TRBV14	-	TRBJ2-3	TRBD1	TGTGCCAGCAGCCAAACAGGGGGATACACAGATACGCAGTATTTT	CASSQTGGYTDTQYF
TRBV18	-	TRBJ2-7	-	TGTGCCAGCTCACCAACTGCCGATAGGGGTTACGAGCAGTACTTC	CASSPTADRGYEQYF
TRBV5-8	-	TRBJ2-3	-	TGTGCCAGCAGCTTGGGTCTCACAGATACGCAGTATTTT	CASSLGLTDTQYF
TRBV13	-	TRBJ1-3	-	TGTGCCAGCAGCCCGTTCTTGGGGATGAACTCTGGAAACACCATATATTTT	CASSPFLGMNSGNTIYF